The next 24 T cell receptor beta chains were all read from a single sample in a study of human T cells and chemical hapten exposure. As for time point: patch test 2, 6 weeks after DPC sensitization. Indicated treatment: therapeutic diphenylcyclopropenone sensitization with weekly scalp DPC. One entry per CDR3 protein results from TCRdb running MiXCR on the RACE reads. The table lists approximately 84,000 distinct CDR3 sequences, about 9.9% of them singletons, with approximately 1.4% in the top ten. This specimen consisted of whole blood, obtained in connection with sensitization to the hapten diphenylcyclopropenone (DPC). Receptors originate from a man between 18 and 35 years old with alopecia areata. Some clones in this sample may be carry-over from other donors' samples.

In this sample, this clonotype turned up a few times. For the CDR3, the DNA is TGTGCCAGCAGCGTAGGTCAGTCGGGCTATTACAATGAGCAGTTCTTC. Translated: CASSVGQSGYYNEQFF. This rearrangement joins TRBV9 to TRBJ2-1; D uncertain. This CDR3 contains 16 residues. Germline values: CDR1 SGDLS, CDR2 YYNGEE. V was clipped by 0 bases and J by 4 bases, with 14 bases between them.

In regard to this clonotype: A read error may explain this, as a much larger clone is one base away. The V call is TRBV6-2 or TRBV6-3, the J call TRBJ2-5; D gene ambiguous. CDR3 length: 13 residues. V shed 4 bases and J shed 5 bases, with 11 bases lying between them. Germline V gives CDR1 MNHEY, CDR2 SVGEGT. The CDR3 spells CASSCLRMETQYF. The CDR3 DNA reads TGTGCCAGCAGTTGCCTCAGGATGGAGACCCAGTACTTC.

The chain joins TRBV5-5 to TRBJ2-2; a possible D gene is TRBD1 (6 bases). V lost 0 bases to trimming and J lost 0 bases, with 15 bases between them. From germline, CDR1 is SGHKS and CDR2 YYEKEE (reference sequence). The CDR3 has 18 residues. The CDR3 DNA follows: TGTGCCAGCAGCTTGGCTCCGACAGGTTATGCGAACACCGGGGAGCTGTTTTTT. Translated, it gives CASSLAPTGYANTGELFF.

This clonotype was found many times. This sequence joins TRBV7-9 and TRBJ2-3; 11 nucleotides agree with TRBD2. The CDR3 contains 15 residues. CDR1 is SEHNR and CDR2 is FQNEAQ in the germline V gene (reference sequence). V lost 4 bases to trimming and J lost 3 bases; unmatched junction nucleotides: 3. The CDR3 sequence is CASSSSGGPTDTQYF. The CDR3 nucleotides read TGTGCCAGCAGCTCTAGCGGGGGGCCGACAGATACGCAGTATTTT.

The table lists this clonotype with many counts. The genes are TRBV11-2 and TRBJ2-1; D perhaps matches TRBD1 (6 bases). Trimming removed 1 base at V and 7 bases at J, with 8 bases between. CDR3 size: 13 residues. From germline, CDR1 is SGHAT and CDR2 FQNNGV. The CDR3 sequence: CASSLGTENEQFF. CDR3 nucleotide sequence: TGTGCCAGCAGCTTAGGGACAGAAAATGAGCAGTTCTTC.

This rearrangement joins TRBV7-2 to TRBJ1-4, with unresolved D. Trimming shortened V by 1 base and J by 7 bases, and 7 bases separated the two germline ends. Germline V gives CDR1 SGHTA, CDR2 FQGNSA. This CDR3 is 13 amino acids long. The CDR3 loop is CASSLDRGEKLFF. The CDR3 DNA sequence: TGTGCCAGCAGCTTAGACAGAGGTGAAAAACTGTTTTTT.

The gene calls are TRBV2 and TRBJ1-3; D is unresolved. CDR3 length: 15 amino acids. Germline CDR1 and CDR2: SNHLY and FYNNEI. The V end lost 2 bases, the J end lost 0 bases, and 8 bases lay between the germline ends. The CDR3 protein is CASSEQYLSGNTIYF. Written as DNA, the CDR3 is TGTGCCAGCAGTGAACAGTATCTCTCTGGAAACACCATATATTTT. Based on the CDR3 plus reference TRBV2 and TRBJ1-3, the full variable domain is EPEVTQTPSHQVTQMGQEVILRCVPISNHLYFYWYRQILGQKVEFLVSFYNNEISEKSEIFDDQFSVERPDGSNFTLKIRSTKLEDSAMYFCASSEQYLSGNTIYFGEGSWLTVV.

This clonotype is a singleton in its sample. The rearrangement links TRBV29-1 to TRBJ2-2; the D gene is possibly TRBD2 (5 bases). The CDR3 spans 14 residues. Looked up from germline, CDR1 is SQVTM and CDR2 is ANQGSEA. Between the trimmed V and J ends, which lost 3 bases and 0 bases, there was a span of 8 bases. In DNA form, the CDR3 reads TGCAGCGTTGAGGTAGCGCCGAACACCGGGGAGCTGTTTTTT. Its translation: CSVEVAPNTGELFF.

V gene TRBV7-9 combines with J gene TRBJ2-2; a possible D gene is TRBD1 (5 bases). Germline V gives CDR1 SEHNR, CDR2 FQNEAQ (reference sequence). V lost 5 bases to trimming and J lost 2 bases, with 12 bases between them. The CDR3 has 15 residues. As DNA, the CDR3 is TGTGCCAGCAGCCCCCCAGGGATTAACACCGGGGAGCTGTTTTTT. It yields the protein CASSPPGINTGELFF.

The chain has TRBV29-1 and TRBJ2-3, with TRBD2 as a possible D gene (5 bases). Trimming removed 2 bases at V and 5 bases at J, with 14 bases between. From germline, CDR1 is SQVTM and CDR2 ANQGSEA. The CDR3 loop spans 14 amino acids. CDR3 loop: CSVEIWLAGDTQYF. DNA for the CDR3: TGCAGCGTTGAAATATGGCTAGCTGGAGATACGCAGTATTTT.

This clonotype occurred a few times. The chain is built from TRBV7-6 and TRBJ1-2, with D uncertain. Trimming pared 0 bases from V and 4 bases from J, leaving 12 bases between. CDR3 length: 15 residues. Per the germline V gene, CDR1 is SGHVS and CDR2 is FNYEAQ. CDR3 region: CASSLARVAIYGYTF. DNA for the CDR3: TGTGCCAGCAGCTTAGCGAGGGTTGCGATCTATGGCTACACCTTC.

The sample holds a few counts of this clonotype. The chain carries TRBV6-1 and TRBJ2-5, with TRBD2 matching 10 bases. V lost 8 bases and J lost 5; bases outside the gene matches: 11. CDR3 size: 15 residues. In germline, CDR1 is MNHNS, CDR2 SASEGT. This chain's CDR3 is CASYTPSGGRETQYF. CDR3 nucleotides: TGTGCCAGCTATACCCCTAGCGGGGGAAGGGAGACCCAGTACTTC.

This clonotype was counted between two and nine times. The chain links TRBV4-1 to TRBJ1-1; D is unresolved. Germline CDR1 and CDR2: MGHRA and YSYEKL. The CDR3 extends over 13 amino acids. V lost 1 base, J lost 4 bases, and 7 bases lay in between. The CDR3 here is CASSQGVGTEAFF. The CDR3 bases are TGCGCCAGCAGCCAAGGGGTTGGCACTGAAGCTTTCTTT.

There are many counts of this clonotype. The gene calls are TRBV6-2 or TRBV6-3 and TRBJ1-1; TRBD1 aligns across 7 bases. The CDR3 contains 13 residues. Germline CDR1 is MNHEY and CDR2 is SVGEGT. The J segment lost 3 bases and the V segment lost 7 bases, leaving 5 bases of the junction unmatched. CDR3 loop: CASKLQGYTEAFF. Here the CDR3 DNA reads TGTGCCAGCAAACTACAGGGGTACACTGAAGCTTTCTTT.

This clonotype was seen only a few times. The V call is TRBV10-3, the J call TRBJ1-1, with TRBD1 matching over 7 bases. Trimming removed 0 bases from V and 6 bases from J; junction bases left unmatched: 1. Germline CDR1 reads ENHRY; CDR2 reads SYGVKD. The CDR3 spans 13 residues. The DNA of the CDR3 is TGTGCCATCAGTGAGTCGACAGGGCCTGAAGCTTTCTTT. Residues: CAISESTGPEAFF.

This clonotype was counted many times. V usage is TRBV5-6 and J usage is TRBJ2-3; 14 nucleotides line up with TRBD2. Germline CDR1 SGHDT, CDR2 YYEEEE. V lost 3 bases to trimming and J lost 5 bases; unmatched junction nucleotides: 2. The CDR3 covers 15 residues. CDR3 nucleotides: TGTGCCAGCAGCTCCGGACTAGCGGGGGGAGATACGCAGTATTTT. Encoded protein: CASSSGLAGGDTQYF.

Many counts were recorded for this clonotype. Relative to the germline gene, one junction end is altered; a read error may explain this. The chain links TRBV20-1 to TRBJ1-5; 12 nucleotides align to TRBD1. The germline V gene encodes CDR1 DFQATT and CDR2 SNEGSKA (reference sequence). The CDR3 runs 18 residues. CDR3 DNA sequence: TGCAGCGCTACCCTCAAAGGGACAGGGGGCTTCGGCAATCAGCCCCAGCATTTT. Translation: CSATLKGTGGFGNQPQHF.

This clonotype showed up just a few times. The chain couples TRBV4-1 to TRBJ1-5; 11 bases map to TRBD1. The CDR3 contains 18 residues. The V segment lost 3 bases and the J segment 0 bases; nucleotides outside the gene matches: 7. Per the germline V gene, CDR1 is MGHRA and CDR2 is YSYEKL. The chain's CDR3 is CASSHGTGGAYSNQPQHF. CDR3 in DNA: TGCGCCAGCAGCCACGGGACAGGGGGAGCCTATAGCAATCAGCCCCAGCATTTT.

The chain joins TRBV3-1 to TRBJ1-5; no clear D gene. CDR1 is LGHDT and CDR2 is YNNKEL in the germline V gene (reference sequence). The CDR3 loop spans 14 amino acids. The ends were cut back, 1 base at V and 2 bases at J, with 6 bases in the middle. The CDR3 here is CASSQGVGNQPQHF. CDR3 nucleotide sequence: TGTGCCAGCAGCCAAGGGGTGGGCAATCAGCCCCAGCATTTT.

This clonotype appeared a few times. This chain connects TRBV7-3 to TRBJ2-3; TRBD2 is a possible D gene (6 bases). CDR1 SGHTA and CDR2 FQGTGA come from the germline V gene. V dropped 0 bases and J dropped 6 bases, with 10 bases sitting between them. This CDR3 spans 14 amino acids. The CDR3 reads CASSLTKEGDTQYF. In nucleotides, the CDR3 is TGTGCCAGCAGCTTAACTAAGGAGGGGGATACGCAGTATTTT.

This clonotype has ten or more counts. The genes are TRBV25-1 and TRBJ2-2; D is possibly TRBD1 (7 bases). The CDR3 extends over 14 amino acids. Germline assignment: CDR1 MGHDK and CDR2 SYGVNS. Trimming removed 5 bases from V and 3 bases from J, with 10 bases in between. The CDR3, as DNA: TGTGCCAGCAGTCAGGGGGAGGACACCGGGGAGCTGTTTTTT. This gives the protein CASSQGEDTGELFF.

This clonotype has more than one count but fewer than ten. The rearrangement uses TRBV7-2 and TRBJ2-3, with D hard to call. This CDR3 contains 15 residues. The germline gives CDR1 SGHTA, CDR2 FQGNSA. V gave up 4 bases and J gave up 2 bases, with 13 bases separating them. The CDR3 protein is CASSSRTSNTDTQYF. For the CDR3, the DNA is TGTGCCAGCAGCTCCCGGACCAGCAACACAGATACGCAGTATTTT.

J is TRBJ2-3 and V is TRBV5-1, with D perhaps TRBD2 (6 bases). The V end was cut by 5 bases, the J end by 1 base, with 17 bases between. Per germline, CDR1 SGHRS and CDR2 YFSETQ. There are 16 residues in the CDR3. The CDR3 sequence: CASRREIADRTDTQYF. CDR3 DNA: TGCGCCAGCAGACGGGAGATAGCGGATCGCACAGATACGCAGTATTTT.

J is TRBJ2-2 and V is TRBV29-1; perhaps D is TRBD1 or TRBD2 (6 bases each). The CDR3 consists of 14 residues. CDR1 SQVTM and CDR2 ANQGSEA come from the germline V gene. Trimming removed 4 bases from V and 5 bases from J, with 14 bases in between. DNA for the CDR3: TGCAGCGTTGCCGAAGGGGGGTTAACCGGGGAGCTGTTTTTT. Translated: CSVAEGGLTGELFF.